The source of this TCR beta chain is a study of cytomegalovirus exposure and HLA in healthy donors. Every donor was a healthy person donating bone marrow. Whole-study findings and limits: Researchers catalogued about 150 TCR beta chains as cytomegalovirus-associated.

V lost 0 bases to trimming and J lost 7 bases; unmatched junction nucleotides: 0. The germline V gene has CDR1 SGHTA and CDR2 FQGTGA. This CDR3 comprises 13 residues. This clone was picked up one time. Its antigen is not known. Primers for the PCR totalled 60 Vbeta and 13 Jbeta. Here immunoSEQ multiplex PCR was the method, and the copy in TCRdb shows in-frame clones only, minus some. Among hundreds of thousands of clones listed, approximately 88% were seen once. The chain uses TRBV7-3 and TRBJ1-2, with 9 nucleotides matching TRBD1. This clonotype was obtained from a boy aged 2-15 years in good health and CMV-seronegative. The specimen was PBMCs. This CDR3 is CASSLTGQGGYTF. The CDR3 DNA reads TGTGCCAGCAGCTTAACGGGACAGGGTGGCTACACCTTC.